This TCR beta chain was found in a study of cytomegalovirus exposure and HLA in healthy donors. In the study overall: Some 85 million unique TCRs from HLA-typed donors were held in an early data release. General study results and limits: Cytomegalovirus association was assigned to 170 or so TCR beta chains. Earlier findings revealed that most TCR beta V segments proved productive either about 90% or about 30% of the time.

It was with 60 Vbeta and 13 Jbeta primers that the PCR ran. Clones were read by immunoSEQ multiplex PCR, and TCRdb kept only the in-frame ones, dropping some. The sample includes some 140,000 clones, approximately 77% of them seen just once. V was clipped by 7 bases and J by 2 bases, with 16 bases between them. This CDR3 spans 14 amino acids. Germline CDR1 SGHKS, CDR2 YYEKEE (reference sequence). Concerning this clone: As yet, its antigen is unknown.

Sequencing input: PBMCs. This TCR derives from a man between 25 and 39 years old in good health and CMV-seronegative. The chain is built from TRBV5-5 and TRBJ2-7; the D is unclear. DNA for the CDR3: TGTGCCAGCGGATACAGTCGCGCCCCCTACGAGCAGTACTTC. Its protein is CASGYSRAPYEQYF.